This T cell receptor beta chain was recovered during a study of cytomegalovirus exposure and HLA in healthy donors. Both 60 Vbeta primers and 13 Jbeta primers went into the PCR. Produced via immunoSEQ multiplex PCR; TCRdb's table is partial and in-frame only. This table holds around 150,000 clones, roughly 80% found once. Germline CDR1 reads MDHEN; CDR2 reads SYDVKM. Trimming removed 6 bases from V and 4 bases from J; junction bases left unmatched: 16. CDR3 size: 17 residues. The V gene is TRBV28, the J gene TRBJ1-1; 8 bases align to TRBD1. The TCR was taken from a man in his late teens or twenties in good health and CMV-seropositive. Material: PBMCs. For the CDR3, the DNA is TGTGCCAGCAGATCGGGACAGGACTTTCTCTGGGGCACTGAAGCTTTCTTT. Its translation is CASRSGQDFLWGTEAFF.